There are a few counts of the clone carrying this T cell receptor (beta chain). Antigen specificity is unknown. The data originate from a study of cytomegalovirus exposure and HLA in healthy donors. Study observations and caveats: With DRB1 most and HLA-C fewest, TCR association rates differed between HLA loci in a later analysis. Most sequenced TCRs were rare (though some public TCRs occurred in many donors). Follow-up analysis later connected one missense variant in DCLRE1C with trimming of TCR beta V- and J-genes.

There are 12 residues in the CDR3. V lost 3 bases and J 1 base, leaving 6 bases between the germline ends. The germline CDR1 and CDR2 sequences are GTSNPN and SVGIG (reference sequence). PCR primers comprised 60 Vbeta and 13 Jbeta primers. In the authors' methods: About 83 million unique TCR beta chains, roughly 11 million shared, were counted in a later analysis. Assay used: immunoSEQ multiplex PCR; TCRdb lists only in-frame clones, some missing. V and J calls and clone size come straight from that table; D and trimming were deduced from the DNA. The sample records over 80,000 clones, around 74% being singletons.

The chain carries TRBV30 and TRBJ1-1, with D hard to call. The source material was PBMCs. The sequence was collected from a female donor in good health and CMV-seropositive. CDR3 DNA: TGTGCCTGGAGGGGAGAGAACACTGAAGCTTTCTTT. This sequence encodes CAWRGENTEAFF. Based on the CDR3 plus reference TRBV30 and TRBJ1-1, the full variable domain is SQTIHQWPATLVQPVGSPLSLECTVEGTSNPNLYWYRQAAGRGLQLLFYSVGIGQISSEVPQNLSASRPQDRQFILSSKKLLLSDSGFYLCAWRGENTEAFFGQGTRLTVV.